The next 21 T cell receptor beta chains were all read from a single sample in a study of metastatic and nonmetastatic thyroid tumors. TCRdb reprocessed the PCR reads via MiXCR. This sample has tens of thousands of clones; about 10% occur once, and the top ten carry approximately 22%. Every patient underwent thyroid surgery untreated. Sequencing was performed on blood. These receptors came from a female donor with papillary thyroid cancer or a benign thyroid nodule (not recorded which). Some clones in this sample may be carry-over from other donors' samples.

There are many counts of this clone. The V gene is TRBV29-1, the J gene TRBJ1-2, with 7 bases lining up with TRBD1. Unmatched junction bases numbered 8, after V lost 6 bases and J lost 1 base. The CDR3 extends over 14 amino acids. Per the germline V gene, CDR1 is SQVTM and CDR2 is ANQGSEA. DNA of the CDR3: TGCAGCGTATCTCGGACAGGCGGTAACTATGGCTACACCTTC. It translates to CSVSRTGGNYGYTF.

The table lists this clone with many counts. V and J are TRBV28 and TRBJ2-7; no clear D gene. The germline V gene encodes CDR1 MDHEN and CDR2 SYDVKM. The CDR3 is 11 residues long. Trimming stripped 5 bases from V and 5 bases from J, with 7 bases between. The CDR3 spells CASSAIDEQYF. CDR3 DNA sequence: TGTGCCAGCAGTGCCATAGACGAGCAGTACTTC.

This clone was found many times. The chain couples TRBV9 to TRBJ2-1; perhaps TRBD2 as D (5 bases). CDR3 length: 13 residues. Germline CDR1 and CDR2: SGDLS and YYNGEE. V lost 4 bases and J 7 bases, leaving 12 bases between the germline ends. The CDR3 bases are TGTGCCAGCAGCCCACAAATAGCGAATGAGCAGTTCTTC. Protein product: CASSPQIANEQFF.

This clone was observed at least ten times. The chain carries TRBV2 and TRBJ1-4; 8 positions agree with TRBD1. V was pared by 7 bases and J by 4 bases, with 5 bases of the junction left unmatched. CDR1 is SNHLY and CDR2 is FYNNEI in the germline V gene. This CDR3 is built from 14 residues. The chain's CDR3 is CASTPDRGNEKLFF. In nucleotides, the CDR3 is TGTGCCAGCACCCCTGACAGGGGTAATGAAAAACTGTTTTTT. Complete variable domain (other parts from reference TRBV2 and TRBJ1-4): EPEVTQTPSHQVTQMGQEVILRCVPISNHLYFYWYRQILGQKVEFLVSFYNNEISEKSEIFDDQFSVERPDGSNFTLKIRSTKLEDSAMYFCASTPDRGNEKLFFGSGTQLSVL.

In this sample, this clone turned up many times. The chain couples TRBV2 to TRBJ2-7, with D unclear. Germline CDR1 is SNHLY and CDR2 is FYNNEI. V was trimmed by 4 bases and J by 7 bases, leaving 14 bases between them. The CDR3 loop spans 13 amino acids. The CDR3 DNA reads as TGTGCCAGCAGTGTCGAGGCATTATATGAGCAGTACTTC. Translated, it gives CASSVEALYEQYF.

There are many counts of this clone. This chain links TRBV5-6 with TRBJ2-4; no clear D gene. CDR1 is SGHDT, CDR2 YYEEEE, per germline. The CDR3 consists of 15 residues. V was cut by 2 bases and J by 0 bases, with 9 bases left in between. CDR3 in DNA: TGTGCCAGCAGCTTCTCCCACAGAGCCAAAAACATTCAGTACTTC. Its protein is CASSFSHRAKNIQYF.

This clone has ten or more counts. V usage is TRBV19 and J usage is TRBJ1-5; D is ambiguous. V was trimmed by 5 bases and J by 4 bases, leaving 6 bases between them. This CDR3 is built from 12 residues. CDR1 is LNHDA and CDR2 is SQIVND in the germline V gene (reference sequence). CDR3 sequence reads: CASSQANQPQHF. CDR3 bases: TGTGCCAGTAGTCAGGCAAATCAGCCCCAGCATTTT.

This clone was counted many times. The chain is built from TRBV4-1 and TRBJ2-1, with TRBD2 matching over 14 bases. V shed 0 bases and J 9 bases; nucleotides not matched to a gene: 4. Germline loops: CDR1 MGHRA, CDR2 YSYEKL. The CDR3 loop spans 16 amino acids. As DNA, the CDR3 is TGCGCCAGCAGCCAAGAGGGACTAGCGGGAGTAAGTGAGCAGTTCTTC. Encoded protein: CASSQEGLAGVSEQFF.

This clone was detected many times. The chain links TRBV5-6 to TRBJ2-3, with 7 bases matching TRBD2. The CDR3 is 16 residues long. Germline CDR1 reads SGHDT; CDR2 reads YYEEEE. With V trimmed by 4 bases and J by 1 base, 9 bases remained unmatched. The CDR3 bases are TGTGCCAGCAGCCGGAAGGGACTAACCGGCACAGATACGCAGTATTTT. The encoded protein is CASSRKGLTGTDTQYF.

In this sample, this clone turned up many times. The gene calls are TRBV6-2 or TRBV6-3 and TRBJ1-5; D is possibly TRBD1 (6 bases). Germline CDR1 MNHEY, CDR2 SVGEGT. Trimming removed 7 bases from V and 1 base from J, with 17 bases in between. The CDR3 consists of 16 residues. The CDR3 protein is CASTKGGMESNQPQHF. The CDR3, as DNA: TGTGCCAGCACCAAGGGGGGGATGGAAAGCAATCAGCCCCAGCATTTT.

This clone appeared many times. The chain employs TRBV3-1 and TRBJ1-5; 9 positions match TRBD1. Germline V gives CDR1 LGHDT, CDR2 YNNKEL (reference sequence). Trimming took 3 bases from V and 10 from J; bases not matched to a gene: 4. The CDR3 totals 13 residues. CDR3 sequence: CASSQGQGGPQHF. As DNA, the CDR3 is TGTGCCAGCAGCCAGGGACAGGGTGGTCCCCAGCATTTT.

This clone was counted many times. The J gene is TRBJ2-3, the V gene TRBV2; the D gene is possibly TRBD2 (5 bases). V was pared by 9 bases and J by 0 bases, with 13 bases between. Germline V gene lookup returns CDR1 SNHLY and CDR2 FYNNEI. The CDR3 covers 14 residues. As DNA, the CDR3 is TGTGCCAGTGTGGCGGCGGGCAGCACAGATACGCAGTATTTT. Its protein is CASVAAGSTDTQYF.

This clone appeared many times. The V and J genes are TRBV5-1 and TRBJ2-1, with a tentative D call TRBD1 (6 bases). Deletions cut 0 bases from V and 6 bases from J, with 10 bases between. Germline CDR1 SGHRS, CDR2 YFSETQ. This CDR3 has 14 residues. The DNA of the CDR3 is TGCGCCAGCAGCTTGGAGTGGGGGCTCAATGAGCAGTTCTTC. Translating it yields CASSLEWGLNEQFF. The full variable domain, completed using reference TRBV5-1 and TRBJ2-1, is KAGVTQTPRYLIKTRGQQVTLSCSPISGHRSVSWYQQTPGQGLQFLFEYFSETQRNKGNFPGRFSGRQFSNSRSEMNVSTLELGDSALYLCASSLEWGLNEQFFGPGTRLTVL.

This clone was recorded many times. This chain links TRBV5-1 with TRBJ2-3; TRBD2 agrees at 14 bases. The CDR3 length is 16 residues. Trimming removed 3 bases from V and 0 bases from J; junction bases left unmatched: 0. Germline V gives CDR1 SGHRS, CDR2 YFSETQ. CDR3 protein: CASSWTSGGSTDTQYF. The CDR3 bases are TGCGCCAGCAGCTGGACTAGCGGGGGGAGCACAGATACGCAGTATTTT.

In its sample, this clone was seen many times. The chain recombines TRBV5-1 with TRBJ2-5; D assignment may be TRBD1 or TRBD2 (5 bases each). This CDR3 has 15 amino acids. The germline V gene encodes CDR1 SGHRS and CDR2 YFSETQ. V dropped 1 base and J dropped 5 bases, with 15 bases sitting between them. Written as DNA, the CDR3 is TGCGCCAGCAGCTTGTTGCCGGGACGCGAGGAGACCCAGTACTTC. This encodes CASSLLPGREETQYF.

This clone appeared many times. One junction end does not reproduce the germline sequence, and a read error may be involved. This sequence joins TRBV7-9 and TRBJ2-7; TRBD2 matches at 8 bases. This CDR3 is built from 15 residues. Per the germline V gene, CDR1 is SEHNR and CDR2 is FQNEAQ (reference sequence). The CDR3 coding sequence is TGTGCCAGCAGCCGTGGGACTAGTGCTTCCTGCGAGCAGTACTTC. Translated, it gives CASSRGTSASCEQYF.

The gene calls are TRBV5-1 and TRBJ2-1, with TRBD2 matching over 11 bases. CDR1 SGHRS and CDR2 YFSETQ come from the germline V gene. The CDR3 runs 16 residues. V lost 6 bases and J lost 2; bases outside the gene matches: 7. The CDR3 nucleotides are TGCGCCAGCATCTCTGGGACTAGCGGAGCCTACAATGAGCAGTTCTTC. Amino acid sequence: CASISGTSGAYNEQFF.

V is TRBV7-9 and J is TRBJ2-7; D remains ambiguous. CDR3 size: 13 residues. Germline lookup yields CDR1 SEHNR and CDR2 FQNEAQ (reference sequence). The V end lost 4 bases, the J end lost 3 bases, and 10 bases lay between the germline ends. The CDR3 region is CASSSSRIYEQYF. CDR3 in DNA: TGTGCCAGCAGCTCATCCCGAATCTACGAGCAGTACTTC. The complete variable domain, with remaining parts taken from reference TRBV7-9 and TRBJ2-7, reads DTGVSQNPRHKITKRGQNVTFRCDPISEHNRLYWYRQTLGQGPEFLTYFQNEAQLEKSRLLSDRFSAERPKGSFSTLEIQRTEQGDSAMYLCASSSSRIYEQYFGPGTRLTVT.

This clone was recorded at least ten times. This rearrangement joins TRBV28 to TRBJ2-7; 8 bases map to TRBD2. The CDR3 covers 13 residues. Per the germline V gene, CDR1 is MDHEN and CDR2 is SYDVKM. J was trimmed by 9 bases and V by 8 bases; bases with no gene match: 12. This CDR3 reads CASSLAGTKVQYF. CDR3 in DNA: TGTGCCAGCTCTCTAGCGGGTACTAAGGTGCAGTACTTC.

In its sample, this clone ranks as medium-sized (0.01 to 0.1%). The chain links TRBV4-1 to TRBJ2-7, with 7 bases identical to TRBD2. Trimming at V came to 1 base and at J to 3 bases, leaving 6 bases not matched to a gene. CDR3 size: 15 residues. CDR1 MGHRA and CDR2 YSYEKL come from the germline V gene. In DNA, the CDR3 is TGCGCCAGCAGCCAAGGGGGGAGGGGTAACTACGAGCAGTACTTC. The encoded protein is CASSQGGRGNYEQYF.

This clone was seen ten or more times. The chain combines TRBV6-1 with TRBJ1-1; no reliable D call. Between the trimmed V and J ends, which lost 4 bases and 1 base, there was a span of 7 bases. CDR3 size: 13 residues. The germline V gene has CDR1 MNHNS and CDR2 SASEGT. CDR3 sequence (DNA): TGTGCCAGCAGTGTTAGGAGGAACACTGAAGCTTTCTTT. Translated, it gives CASSVRRNTEAFF.